This T cell receptor beta chain was identified during a study of T-cell memory formation after mild COVID-19. V lost 4 bases, J lost 8 bases, and 6 bases stayed unmatched. Per the germline V gene, CDR1 is KGHDR and CDR2 is SFDVKD. This CDR3 comprises 16 residues. TCRalpha and TCRbeta libraries used 5'RACE with constant-segment primers and UMIs. Each CDR3 protein gets one entry after TCRdb re-called the 5' RACE reads with MiXCR. The sample holds 130,000 to 150,000 distinct CDR3 sequences, over 15% seen once. V is TRBV24-1 and J is TRBJ2-1; 14 bases agree with TRBD2. The specimen sequenced was PBMCs or a T cell subset sorted from them (not recorded which). The TCR sequence derives from an adult woman who had mild COVID-19 (a few samples of this study predate the infection). Cell type and time point are not known. The CDR3 is CATSDRGTSGSYEQFF. The CDR3 bases are TGTGCCACCAGTGACAGAGGGACTAGCGGGAGTTATGAGCAGTTCTTC.